Below, 18 T cell receptor beta chains from the same sample are listed, as sequenced in a study of vaccination and CD4 T cells after COVID-19. The Oncomine TCR Beta short-read assay sequenced DNA from cultured CD4+ T cells. TCRdb re-derived calls from the PCR reads in MiXCR, one entry per CDR3 protein. Counted here are under 25,000 distinct CDR3 sequences, around 50% occurring once; the ten biggest clones make up about 7.5%. What these receptors recognize is not known. Treatment in this sample: approximately nine-day PBMC culture with coronavirus spike peptide pools or control peptides (ViraFEST assay). Input material: CD4+ T cells from blood, cultured in vitro. The receptor source for this set is a human donor who had recovered from COVID-19.

This chain connects TRBV19 to TRBJ2-2; 9 bases map to TRBD1. CDR3 length: 17 residues. Germline V CDR1 and CDR2: LNHDA, SQIVND (reference sequence). With V trimmed by 8 bases and J by 0 bases, 10 bases remained unmatched. In nucleotides, the CDR3 is TGTGCCAGTTCCCGGACAGGGGACAGCTCGAACACCGGGGAGCTGTTTTTT. It codes for CASSRTGDSSNTGELFF. The complete variable domain, with remaining parts taken from reference TRBV19 and TRBJ2-2, reads DGGITQSPKYLFRKEGQNVTLSCEQNLNHDAMYWYRQDPGQGLRLIYYSQIVNDFQKGDIAEGYSVSREKKESFPLTVTSAQKNPTAFYLCASSRTGDSSNTGELFFGEGSRLTVL.

The V gene is TRBV4-2, the J gene TRBJ1-6, with TRBD1 as a possible D gene (6 bases). CDR3 size: 14 residues. V lost 0 bases, J lost 14 bases, and 14 bases lay in between. Germline CDR1 reads LGHNA; CDR2 reads YNFKEQ. The CDR3 region is CASSQERARGTLHF. The CDR3 coding sequence is TGTGCCAGCAGCCAAGAGCGAGCGAGGGGGACCCTCCACTTT.

The V call is TRBV18, the J call TRBJ2-7; D not certain. CDR3 length: 12 residues. The V gene's germline CDR1 is KGHSH and CDR2 LQKENI. Trimming stripped 4 bases from V and 0 bases from J, with 4 bases between. The CDR3 DNA sequence: TGTGCCAGCTCACAAACCTCCTACGAGCAGTACTTC. As protein: CASSQTSYEQYF. The full variable domain, completed using reference TRBV18 and TRBJ2-7, is NAGVMQNPRHLVRRRGQEARLRCSPMKGHSHVYWYRQLPEEGLKFMVYLQKENIIDESGMPKERFSAEFPKEGPSILRIQQVVRGDSAAYFCASSQTSYEQYFGPGTRLTVT.

The J gene is TRBJ2-5, the V gene TRBV6-2 or TRBV6-3, with TRBD2 matching 11 bases. V trimming: 0 bases; J trimming: 5 bases; junction bases outside the gene matches: 8. CDR3 size: 17 residues. CDR1 is MNHEY, CDR2 SVGEGT, per germline. The CDR3 nucleotides are TGTGCCAGCAGTTACTCGAGGCTAGCGGGAGGAGGGGAGACCCAGTACTTC. This translates into CASSYSRLAGGGETQYF.

This chain uses TRBV5-1 with TRBJ2-7; TRBD2 agrees at 8 bases. V shed 6 bases, J shed 0 bases, and the junction held 5 bases outside the gene matches. The CDR3 length is 14 residues. Germline V CDR1 and CDR2: SGHRS, YFSETQ. The DNA of the CDR3 is TGCGCCAGCAACACGGGAGGGAGCTCCTACGAGCAGTACTTC. This gives the protein CASNTGGSSYEQYF.

Points on this clonotype: A junction boundary mismatches the germline segment, possibly from a read error. The chain joins TRBV7-2 to TRBJ1-2; D remains ambiguous. The V gene's germline CDR1 is SGHTA and CDR2 FQGNSA. This CDR3 is 12 amino acids long. The CDR3 coding sequence is TGTGCCAGCAGCTTACAGCCGCCAGGCTCCACCTTC. This translates into CASSLQPPGSTF.

The V call is TRBV11-2, the J call TRBJ1-1, with TRBD1 identical over 8 bases. This CDR3 has 15 amino acids. With V trimmed by 6 bases and J by 5 bases, 11 bases remained unmatched. Germline assignment: CDR1 SGHAT and CDR2 FQNNGV. CDR3 in amino acids: CASSRFQGADTEAFF. The DNA for the CDR3 is TGTGCCAGCAGTCGATTTCAGGGGGCGGATACTGAAGCTTTCTTT.

In its sample, this clonotype was seen once. This sequence joins TRBV27 and TRBJ1-6, with D maybe TRBD1 (6 bases). Trimming shortened V by 2 bases and J by 5 bases, and 10 bases separated the two germline ends. Germline CDR1 and CDR2: MNHEY and SMNVEV (reference sequence). The CDR3 extends over 15 amino acids. For the CDR3, the DNA is TGTGCCAGCAGTTTACCTCAGGGGAATAATTCACCCCTCCACTTT. This translates into CASSLPQGNNSPLHF.

The V gene is TRBV6-1, the J gene TRBJ1-5, with TRBD1 as a possible D gene (6 bases). The V and J ends lost 5 bases and 0 bases respectively, with 23 bases between them. The CDR3 spans 19 residues. Germline V gene data show CDR1 as MNHNS and CDR2 as SASEGT. CDR3 nucleotide sequence: TGTGCCAGCAGTATAATATCGGGACAAGGAAGTTATAGCAATCAGCCCCAGCATTTT. Translation gives CASSIISGQGSYSNQPQHF.

The V call is TRBV18, the J call TRBJ1-1; D is unresolved. Germline lookup yields CDR1 KGHSH and CDR2 LQKENI. V was pared by 0 bases and J by 3 bases, with 11 bases between. There are 15 residues in the CDR3. CDR3 loop: CASSPPGGRDTEAFF. Here the CDR3 DNA reads TGTGCCAGCTCACCACCGGGAGGTAGGGACACTGAAGCTTTCTTT.

The chain uses TRBV4-3 and TRBJ2-1; 8 nucleotides align to TRBD2. The junction had 6 bases not matched to a gene; V was cut back by 4 bases and J by 4 bases. The germline CDR1 and CDR2 sequences are LGHNA and YSLEER. CDR3 length: 15 amino acids. CDR3 in DNA: TGCGCCAGCAGCCCTTCACTAGCGGTTTACAATGAGCAGTTCTTC. It specifies CASSPSLAVYNEQFF.

The chain's CDR3 is CAWSAGGEQYF. CDR3 in DNA: TGTGCCTGGAGTGCAGGAGGCGAGCAGTACTTC. The chain carries TRBV30 and TRBJ2-7, with a weak D call TRBD2 (5 bases). This CDR3 has 11 amino acids. V shed 1 base and J shed 6 bases, with 7 bases lying between them. Germline V CDR1 and CDR2: GTSNPN, SVGIG (reference sequence).

The rearrangement uses TRBV30 and TRBJ1-2; weak D call: TRBD1 (6 bases). This CDR3 is built from 14 residues. Germline lookup yields CDR1 GTSNPN and CDR2 SVGIG (reference sequence). The V end was cut by 5 bases, the J end by 7 bases, with 20 bases between. Written as DNA, the CDR3 is TGTGCCTGGGAACAGGGAAGGGGCGAAGGTGGCTACACCTTC. It translates to CAWEQGRGEGGYTF.

The rearrangement joins TRBV6-1 to TRBJ1-1; a possible D gene is TRBD1 (6 bases). The CDR3 has 13 residues. V lost 8 bases and J lost 2, with 12 bases in between. Germline loops: CDR1 MNHNS, CDR2 SASEGT. CDR3 loop: CASVGATNTEAFF. For the CDR3, the DNA is TGTGCCAGCGTGGGGGCCACTAACACTGAAGCTTTCTTT.

The rearrangement uses TRBV5-1 and TRBJ2-5; D gene unclear. Germline assignment: CDR1 SGHRS and CDR2 YFSETQ. The CDR3 runs to 14 residues. V lost 1 base to trimming and J lost 1 base, with 8 bases between them. The CDR3 spells CASSLFGSQETQYF. CDR3 in DNA: TGCGCCAGCAGCTTGTTCGGCAGCCAAGAGACCCAGTACTTC.

V is TRBV6-1 and J is TRBJ2-5, with unresolved D. This CDR3 is 16 amino acids long. CDR1 is MNHNS and CDR2 is SASEGT in the germline V gene. Trimming stripped 4 bases from V and 3 bases from J, with 18 bases between. The CDR3 protein is CASSVTYPTREETQYF. The CDR3 DNA sequence: TGTGCCAGCAGTGTTACTTACCCCACAAGGGAAGAGACCCAGTACTTC.

The V gene is TRBV24-1, the J gene TRBJ1-2, with D possibly matching TRBD1 (5 bases). CDR3 length equals 12 residues. With 4 bases removed from V and 8 bases from J, the gap between germline ends came to 10 bases. CDR1 and CDR2 (germline): KGHDR, SFDVKD. CDR3 amino acids: CATSEGDGGYTF. CDR3 sequence (DNA): TGTGCCACCAGTGAAGGGGATGGCGGCTACACCTTC.

The chain uses TRBV2 and TRBJ1-5; 11 nucleotides align to TRBD1. V was pared by 4 bases and J by 5 bases, with 4 bases of the junction left unmatched. CDR1 and CDR2 from the germline V gene are SNHLY and FYNNEI. CDR3 length equals 15 residues. The CDR3 is CASSAGQGAYQPQHF. In DNA, the CDR3 is TGTGCCAGCAGTGCCGGACAGGGGGCCTATCAGCCCCAGCATTTT.